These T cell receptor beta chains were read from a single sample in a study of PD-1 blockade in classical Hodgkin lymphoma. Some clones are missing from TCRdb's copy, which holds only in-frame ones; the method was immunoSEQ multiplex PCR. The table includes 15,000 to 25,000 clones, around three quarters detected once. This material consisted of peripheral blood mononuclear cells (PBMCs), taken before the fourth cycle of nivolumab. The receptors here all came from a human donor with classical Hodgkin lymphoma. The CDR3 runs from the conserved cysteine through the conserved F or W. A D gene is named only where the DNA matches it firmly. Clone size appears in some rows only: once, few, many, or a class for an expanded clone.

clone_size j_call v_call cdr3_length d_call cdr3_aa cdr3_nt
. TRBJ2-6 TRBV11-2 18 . CASSLRYRGSTGANVLTF TGTGCCAGCAGCTTAAGGTACCGGGGAAGTACTGGGGCCAACGTCCTGACTTTC
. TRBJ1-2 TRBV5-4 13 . CASRSPGEGGYTF TGTGCCAGCAGGTCTCCAGGGGAGGGTGGCTACACCTTC
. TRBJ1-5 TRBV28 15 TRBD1 CASTLSGQGHQPQHF TGTGCCAGCACCCTAAGCGGACAGGGACATCAGCCCCAGCATTTT
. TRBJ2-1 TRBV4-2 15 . CASSQPGGTFNEQFF TGTGCCAGCAGCCAGCCGGGGGGCACTTTCAATGAGCAGTTCTTC
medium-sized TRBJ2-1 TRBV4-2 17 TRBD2 CASSQDGTRSNYNEQFF TGTGCCAGCAGCCAAGATGGGACTAGATCAAATTACAATGAGCAGTTCTTC
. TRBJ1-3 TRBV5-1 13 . CASSDGSGNTIYF TGCGCCAGCTCCGACGGTTCTGGAAACACCATATATTTT
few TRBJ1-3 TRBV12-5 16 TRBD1 CASGSDRGLSGNTIYF TGTGCTAGTGGATCCGACAGGGGGCTTTCCGGAAACACCATATATTTT
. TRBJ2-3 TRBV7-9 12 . CASSLGTDTQYF TGTGCCAGCAGCTTAGGGACAGATACGCAGTATTTT
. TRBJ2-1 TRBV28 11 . CASSLGGEQFF TGTGCCAGCAGTTTAGGAGGAGAGCAGTTCTTC
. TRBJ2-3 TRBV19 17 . CASSIGGAGSSTDTQYF TGTGCCAGTAGTATAGGAGGGGCAGGGTCAAGCACAGATACGCAGTATTTT
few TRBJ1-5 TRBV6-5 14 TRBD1 CASRNRGGDQPQHF TGTGCCAGCAGGAACAGGGGTGGGGATCAGCCCCAGCATTTT
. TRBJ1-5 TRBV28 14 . CASSSHMDADPQHF TGTGCCAGCAGTTCCCATATGGACGCGGATCCCCAGCATTTT
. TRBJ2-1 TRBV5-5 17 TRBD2 CASSPGVWRERYNEQFF TGTGCCAGCAGCCCGGGAGTGTGGCGGGAGCGCTACAATGAGCAGTTCTTC
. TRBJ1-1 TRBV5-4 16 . CASSLVGGIANTEAFF TGTGCCAGCAGCTTGGTAGGAGGTATTGCCAACACTGAAGCTTTCTTT
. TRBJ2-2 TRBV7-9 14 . CASSFRESNGELFF TGTGCCAGCAGCTTTAGGGAATCTAACGGGGAGCTGTTTTTT
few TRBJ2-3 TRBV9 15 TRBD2 CASMPSGTLTDTQYF TGTGCCAGCATGCCTAGCGGGACTCTCACAGATACGCAGTATTTT
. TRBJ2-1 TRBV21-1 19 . CASSKPSGGALSSYNEQFF TGTGCCAGCAGCAAGCCTAGCGGGGGGGCACTGAGCTCCTACAATGAGCAGTTCTTC
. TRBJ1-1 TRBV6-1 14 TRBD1 CASSETGGRTEAFF TGTGCCAGCAGTGAAACAGGGGGGAGAACTGAAGCTTTCTTT
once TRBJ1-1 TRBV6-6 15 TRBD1 CASRPDRGWGTEAFF TGTGCCAGCAGGCCCGACAGGGGATGGGGTACTGAAGCTTTCTTT
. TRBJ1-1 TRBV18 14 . CASSPREGNTEAFF TGTGCCAGCTCGCCCCGCGAGGGAAACACTGAAGCTTTCTTT
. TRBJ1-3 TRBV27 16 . CASREDGRSSGNTIYF TGTGCCAGCAGGGAAGATGGGCGGAGCTCTGGAAACACCATATATTTT
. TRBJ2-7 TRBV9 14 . CASSAGDRDYEQYF TGTGCCAGCAGCGCGGGGGACAGAGACTACGAGCAGTACTTC
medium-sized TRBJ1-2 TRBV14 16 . CASSQSMKGHNYGYTF TGTGCCAGCAGCCAATCTATGAAAGGCCATAACTATGGCTACACCTTC
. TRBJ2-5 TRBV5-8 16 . CASSFYRDTDQETQYF TGTGCCAGCAGCTTTTATCGGGACACGGACCAAGAGACCCAGTACTTC
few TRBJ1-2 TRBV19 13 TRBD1 CASSWSRGHGYTF TGTGCCAGTTCATGGAGCAGGGGGCATGGCTACACCTTC
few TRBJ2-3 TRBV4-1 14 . CASSQDRNTDTQYF TGCGCCAGCAGCCAAGATAGAAACACAGATACGCAGTATTTT
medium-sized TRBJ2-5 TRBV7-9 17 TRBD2 CASSLGGLAGDGETQYF TGTGCCAGCAGCTTAGGAGGACTAGCGGGGGATGGAGAGACCCAGTACTTC
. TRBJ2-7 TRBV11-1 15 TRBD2 CASSPLAGPSSEQYF TGTGCCAGCAGCCCTCTAGCGGGACCCTCATCCGAGCAGTACTTC
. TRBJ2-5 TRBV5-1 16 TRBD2 CASRATSGGTQETQYF TGCGCCAGCAGAGCAACTAGCGGGGGGACACAAGAGACCCAGTACTTC
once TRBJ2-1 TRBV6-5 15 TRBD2 CASSQTSGARYEQFF TGTGCCAGCAGCCAAACTAGCGGGGCTAGGTATGAGCAGTTCTTC
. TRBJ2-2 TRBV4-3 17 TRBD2 CPTSQDRFGGENGELFF TGCCCCACCAGCCAAGATCGTTTCGGGGGGGAGAACGGGGAGCTGTTTTTT
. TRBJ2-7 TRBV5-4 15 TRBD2 CASSQTSGSSYEQYF TGTGCCAGCAGCCAGACTAGCGGGAGTAGCTACGAGCAGTACTTC
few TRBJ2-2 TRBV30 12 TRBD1 CAWNTGAGELFF TGTGCCTGGAACACAGGGGCCGGGGAGCTGTTTTTT
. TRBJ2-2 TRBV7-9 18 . CASSLGFEGRANTGELFF TGTGCCAGCAGCTTAGGTTTCGAGGGGAGAGCGAACACCGGGGAGCTGTTTTTT
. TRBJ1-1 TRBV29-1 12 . CSVFNGNTEAFF TGCAGCGTTTTCAATGGGAACACTGAAGCTTTCTTT
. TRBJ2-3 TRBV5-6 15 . CASSLARGSTDTQYF TGTGCCAGCAGCTTAGCGAGAGGGAGCACAGATACGCAGTATTTT
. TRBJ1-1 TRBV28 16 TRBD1 CASRRLLDRGPTEAFF TGTGCCAGCAGAAGGCTCCTCGACAGGGGGCCCACTGAAGCTTTCTTT
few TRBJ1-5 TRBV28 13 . CASSLSNTQPQHF TGTGCCAGCAGTTTGAGCAATACCCAGCCCCAGCATTTT
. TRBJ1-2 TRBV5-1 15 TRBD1 CASSPLIGQVWGYTF TGCGCCAGCAGCCCCCTTATAGGACAGGTTTGGGGCTACACCTTC
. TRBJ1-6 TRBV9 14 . CASSVVPDNSPLHF TGTGCCAGCAGCGTAGTACCTGATAATTCTCCCCTCCACTTT
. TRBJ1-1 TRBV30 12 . CAWTKGGTEAFF TGTGCCTGGACGAAGGGGGGGACTGAAGCTTTCTTT
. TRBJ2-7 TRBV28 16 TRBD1 CASRIQGFSISYEQYF TGTGCCAGCAGGATACAGGGGTTTTCAATCTCCTACGAGCAGTACTTC
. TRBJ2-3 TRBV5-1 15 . CASSLGGVKADTQYF TGCGCCAGCAGCTTGGGGGGAGTTAAGGCAGATACGCAGTATTTT
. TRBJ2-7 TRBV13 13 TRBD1 CASSLGKGGFSYF TGTGCCAGCAGCTTAGGTAAAGGGGGCTTTTCGTACTTC
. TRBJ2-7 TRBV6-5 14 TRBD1 CASSLGQAPTKQYF TGTGCCAGCAGTTTGGGACAGGCACCTACGAAGCAGTACTTC
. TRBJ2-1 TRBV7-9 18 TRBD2 CASSVKGLAGSSYNEQFF TGTGCCAGCAGCGTAAAGGGACTAGCGGGGAGCTCCTACAATGAGCAGTTCTTC
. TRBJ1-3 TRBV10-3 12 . CAISLSGNTIYF TGTGCCATCAGTCTCTCTGGAAACACCATATATTTT
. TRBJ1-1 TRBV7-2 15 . CASSLDFRGSTEAFF TGTGCCAGCAGCTTAGATTTCAGGGGATCCACTGAAGCTTTCTTT
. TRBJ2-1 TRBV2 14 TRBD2 CASRGLAGINEQFF TGTGCCAGCAGAGGACTAGCGGGGATCAATGAGCAGTTCTTC
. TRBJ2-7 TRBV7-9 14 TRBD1 CASSPRAGGREQYF TGTGCCAGCAGCCCCCGGGCAGGGGGTAGGGAGCAGTACTTC
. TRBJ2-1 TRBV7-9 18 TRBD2 CASSLMRLAGGTYNEQFF TGTGCCAGCAGCTTAATGCGACTAGCGGGAGGAACCTACAATGAGCAGTTCTTC
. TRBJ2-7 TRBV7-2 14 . CASSSLDTSYEQYF TGTGCCAGCAGCTCGCTGGACACCTCCTACGAGCAGTACTTC
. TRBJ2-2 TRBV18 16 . CASSPLGQPLTGELFF TGTGCCAGCTCACCACTGGGGCAACCCCTCACCGGGGAGCTGTTTTTT
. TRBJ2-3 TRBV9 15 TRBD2 CASSVGAGGPHTQYF TGTGCCAGCAGCGTAGGGGCGGGGGGACCACATACGCAGTATTTT
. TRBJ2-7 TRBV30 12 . CACAAVNGEQYF TGTGCCTGCGCTGCCGTGAATGGAGAGCAGTACTTC
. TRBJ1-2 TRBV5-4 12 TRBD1 CASSYDRDGYTF TGTGCCAGCAGCTACGACAGGGACGGCTACACCTTC
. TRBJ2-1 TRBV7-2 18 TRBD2 CASSLASFRTSGGGEQFF TGTGCCAGCAGCTTAGCATCTTTTCGGACTAGCGGGGGCGGTGAGCAGTTCTTC